Listed below are T cell receptor beta chains from one sample, sequenced in a study of blood T cell repertoires in COVID-19. Only in-frame clones appear in the TCRdb table, and some are missing; sequencing was by immunoSEQ multiplex PCR. The sample gives about 110,000 clones, 70% to 90% of which show up once; less than 2.5% is in the top ten. Sequenced input: peripheral blood. The source is a human donor in a cohort sampled during active COVID-19. Each CDR3 is given with its conserved first and last residue. The D gene is left open where the match is weak. Expanded clones are given a class, and other clones once, few, many or no size at all.

CDR3 protein	CDR3 DNA	D gene	clone size	V gene	J gene
CASSLGTGGAETQYF	TGTGCCAGCAGTTTGGGGACAGGGGGCGCAGAGACCCAGTACTTC	TRBD1	once	TRBV6-6	TRBJ2-5
CASSLQGTRDGYTF	TGTGCCAGCAGTTTGCAGGGGACACGGGATGGCTACACCTTC	.	few	TRBV28	TRBJ1-2
CASSTGRINEKLFF	TGTGCCAGCAGTACAGGCCGGATTAATGAAAAACTGTTTTTT	.	.	TRBV25-1	TRBJ1-4
CASSLFPGGAYGYTF	TGTGCCAGCAGCTTATTTCCAGGGGGCGCCTATGGCTACACCTTC	TRBD1	.	TRBV7-9	TRBJ1-2
CASRADRSSYEQYF	TGTGCCAGCAGGGCTGACAGGAGCTCCTACGAGCAGTACTTC	.	once	TRBV6-4	TRBJ2-7
CASSRVVTLENTIYF	TGTGCCAGCAGCCGCGTCGTAACTCTCGAAAACACCATATATTTT	.	few	TRBV3-1/TRBV3-2	TRBJ1-3
CAKLVSGILPTFTDTQYF	TGTGCCAAACTCGTGTCGGGTATTCTCCCCACCTTCACAGATACGCAGTATTTT	.	.	TRBV19	TRBJ2-3
CASSGPPGASSYNEQFF	TGTGCCAGCAGTGGGCCCCCAGGGGCGAGCTCCTACAATGAGCAGTTCTTC	.	.	TRBV25-1	TRBJ2-1
CASSVSGAANSPLHF	TGTGCCAGCAGCGTATCTGGGGCCGCTAATTCACCCCTCCACTTT	.	few	TRBV9	TRBJ1-6
CASSLRTGVIQPQHF	TGTGCCAGCAGCCTCAGAACAGGGGTCATTCAGCCCCAGCATTTT	TRBD1	few	TRBV13	TRBJ1-5
CASSENPSEIFEQYF	TGTGCCAGCAGTGAAAATCCTAGTGAGATATTTGAGCAGTACTTC	.	.	TRBV2	TRBJ2-7
CASRGLAGVVDEQFF	TGTGCCAGCAGGGGACTAGCGGGAGTAGTAGATGAGCAGTTCTTC	TRBD2	once	TRBV28	TRBJ2-1
CSASSDRVYGYTF	TGCAGTGCTAGTTCGGACAGGGTCTATGGCTACACCTTC	TRBD1	once	TRBV20-1	TRBJ1-2
CASTLRLAGVGELFF	TGTGCCAGTACCCTGCGGCTAGCGGGAGTCGGGGAGCTGTTTTTT	TRBD2	.	TRBV19	TRBJ2-2
CATSDSSPGTANEQFF	TGTGCCACCAGTGATTCCTCACCCGGGACAGCTAATGAGCAGTTCTTC	TRBD1	.	TRBV24-1	TRBJ2-1
CASSLDPTAYEQYF	TGCGCCAGCAGCCTCGATCCTACGGCCTACGAGCAGTACTTC	.	.	TRBV4-1	TRBJ2-7
CASRPSGGGYGYTF	TGTGCCAGCCGACCCTCGGGGGGGGGCTATGGCTACACCTTC	.	.	TRBV27	TRBJ1-2
CASSARDSTNEKLFF	TGTGCCAGCAGCGCTAGGGACAGTACAAATGAAAAACTGTTTTTT	TRBD1	.	TRBV9	TRBJ1-4
CASSQEGGFGQPQHF	TGCGCCAGCAGCCAAGAAGGAGGGTTTGGGCAGCCCCAGCATTTT	.	.	TRBV4-1	TRBJ1-5
CASSSTSGGAPGEQYF	TGCGCCAGCAGCTCTACTAGCGGGGGGGCCCCAGGCGAGCAGTACTTC	TRBD2	.	TRBV5-1	TRBJ2-7
CASSRAGVTGNEKLFF	TGTGCCAGTAGTCGGGCAGGGGTGACCGGTAATGAAAAACTGTTTTTT	.	.	TRBV19	TRBJ1-4
CASSLGSGADTGELFF	TGTGCCAGCAGCTTAGGATCCGGTGCGGATACCGGGGAGCTGTTTTTT	.	.	TRBV13	TRBJ2-2
CASSQLWNTEAFF	TGTGCCAGCAGCCAACTCTGGAACACTGAAGCTTTCTTT	.	.	TRBV3-1/TRBV3-2	TRBJ1-1
CASRVTWADSPLHF	TGTGCCAGCAGGGTAACATGGGCTGATTCACCCCTCCACTTT	.	.	TRBV2	TRBJ1-6
CASRAGLAGVRETQYF	TGTGCCAGCAGGGCCGGACTAGCGGGAGTCCGAGAGACCCAGTACTTC	TRBD2	few	TRBV28	TRBJ2-5
CASSGTGSGTEAFF	TGTGCCAGCAGCGGAACAGGGTCGGGCACTGAAGCTTTCTTT	.	few	TRBV11-2	TRBJ1-1
CASSAGSTQYF	TGTGCCAGCAGTGCGGGGAGTACGCAGTATTTT	.	.	TRBV12-3/TRBV12-4	TRBJ2-3
CASSPEAEVQPQHF	TGTGCCAGCAGTCCGGAGGCTGAGGTTCAGCCCCAGCATTTT	.	.	TRBV28	TRBJ1-5
CATKQGAGTGELFF	TGTGCCACGAAACAGGGGGCGGGGACCGGGGAGCTGTTTTTT	TRBD1	.	TRBV24-1	TRBJ2-2
CASSLEDRGSYNEQFF	TGTGCCAGCAGCTTAGAGGACAGGGGCTCCTACAATGAGCAGTTCTTC	TRBD1	.	TRBV7-9	TRBJ2-1
CASSLRSSGLSSYEQYF	TGTGCCAGCAGTTTACGGTCTAGCGGGCTTAGCTCCTACGAGCAGTACTTC	TRBD2	.	TRBV28	TRBJ2-7
CASSFTGSGNQPQHF	TGTGCCAGCAGTTTTACGGGGTCCGGCAATCAGCCCCAGCATTTT	.	.	TRBV27	TRBJ1-5
CASSLTNGNEQFF	TGTGCCAGCAGCTTAACGAACGGGAATGAGCAGTTCTTC	.	few	TRBV7-3	TRBJ2-1
CASSLQGISNQPQHF	TGTGCCAGCTCACTCCAGGGGATTAGCAATCAGCCCCAGCATTTT	.	.	TRBV18	TRBJ1-5
CATRIDRGNQPQHF	TGTGCCACCAGAATCGACAGGGGTAATCAGCCCCAGCATTTT	TRBD1	.	TRBV15	TRBJ1-5
CASSSGGGREKLFF	TGTGCCAGTAGTTCCGGCGGGGGGCGTGAAAAACTGTTTTTT	.	.	TRBV19	TRBJ1-4
CAWSLPGQPQHF	TGTGCCTGGAGCCTCCCCGGTCAGCCCCAGCATTTT	.	.	TRBV30	TRBJ1-5
CARGVGDSGNTIYF	TGTGCCAGAGGGGTAGGGGATTCTGGAAACACCATATATTTT	.	few	TRBV21-1	TRBJ1-3
CASSQDSGYEQYF	TGCGCCAGCAGCCAAGACTCAGGCTACGAGCAGTACTTC	.	.	TRBV4-1	TRBJ2-7